The clone carrying this TCR beta chain turned up a few times. Germline CDR1 and CDR2: KGHSH and LQKENI. The CDR3 is 14 residues long. V gave up 2 bases and J gave up 7 bases, with 9 bases separating them. These data are taken from a study of blood T cell repertoires in COVID-19. The table came from immunoSEQ multiplex PCR; TCRdb's copy has only in-frame clones and leaves some out. The sample records some 300,000 clones, about nine tenths being singletons. Source material: PBMCs or T cells enriched from blood (not recorded which). The V gene is TRBV18, the J gene TRBJ1-6; a weak D match, TRBD1 (5 bases). The TCR comes from a woman aged 25 to 45 who had recovered from COVID-19. The CDR3 coding sequence is TGTGCCAGCTCACCAGACAGCCAGAATTCACCCCTCCACTTT. It is translated as CASSPDSQNSPLHF. Based on the CDR3 plus reference TRBV18 and TRBJ1-6, the full variable domain is NAGVMQNPRHLVRRRGQEARLRCSPMKGHSHVYWYRQLPEEGLKFMVYLQKENIIDESGMPKERFSAEFPKEGPSILRIQQVVRGDSAAYFCASSPDSQNSPLHFGNGTRLTVT.